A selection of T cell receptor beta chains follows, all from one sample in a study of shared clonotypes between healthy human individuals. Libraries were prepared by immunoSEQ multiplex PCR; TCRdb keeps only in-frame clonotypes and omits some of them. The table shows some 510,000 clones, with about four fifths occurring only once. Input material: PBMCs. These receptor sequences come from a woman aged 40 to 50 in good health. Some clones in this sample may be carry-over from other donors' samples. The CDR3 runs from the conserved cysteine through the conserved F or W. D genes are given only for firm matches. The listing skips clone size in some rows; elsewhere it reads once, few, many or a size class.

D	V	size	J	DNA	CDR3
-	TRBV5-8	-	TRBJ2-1	TGTGCCAGCAGCTTTGGGCTAGCGTACAATGAGCAGTTCTTC	CASSFGLAYNEQFF
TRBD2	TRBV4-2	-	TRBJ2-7	TGTGCCAGCAGCCAAGACCCGGGAGGGCCAGGCGAGCAGTACTTC	CASSQDPGGPGEQYF
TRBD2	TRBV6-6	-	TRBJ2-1	TGTGCCAGCAGCCACGGACTAGCGGGAGGGGGTGAGCAGTTCTTC	CASSHGLAGGGEQFF
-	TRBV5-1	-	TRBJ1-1	TGCGCCAGCAGCTCGGGACATTCGAACACTGAAGCTTTCTTT	CASSSGHSNTEAFF
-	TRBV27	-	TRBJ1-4	TGTGCCAGCAGTTTCCTGGGAGAAAAACTGTTTTTT	CASSFLGEKLFF
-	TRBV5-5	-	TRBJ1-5	TGTGCCAGCAGCTTGGTGCAGGGTAGGCAGCCCCAGCATTTT	CASSLVQGRQPQHF
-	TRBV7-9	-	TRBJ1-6	TGTGCCAGCAGCTTAGAGGGGAGCTATAATTCACCCCTCCACTTT	CASSLEGSYNSPLHF
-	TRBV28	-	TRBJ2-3	TGTGCCAGCAGCAAGCAGGGGCCAGATACGCAGTATTTT	CASSKQGPDTQYF
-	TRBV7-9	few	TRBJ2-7	TGTGCCAGCAGCCCGAGGGGTAGTGTTGGTGACGAGCAGTACTTC	CASSPRGSVGDEQYF
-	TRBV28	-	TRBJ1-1	TGTGCCAGTTCTCGCCCCTCCGGGGGGGTGGCTGAAGCTTTCTTT	CASSRPSGGVAEAFF
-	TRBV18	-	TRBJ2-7	TGTGCCAGCTCACCAGGGCTAAACTCGGAGCAGTACTTC	CASSPGLNSEQYF
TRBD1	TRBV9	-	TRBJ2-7	TGTGCCAGCAACTTCCGGGGACAGGGCGGCGACGAGCAGTACTTC	CASNFRGQGGDEQYF
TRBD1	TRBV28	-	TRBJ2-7	TGTGCCAGCAGTCCCTGGACAGGGATCTACGAGCAGTACTTC	CASSPWTGIYEQYF
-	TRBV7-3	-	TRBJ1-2	TGTGCCAGCAGCGGCAGACTCGGACGGCACTATGGCTACACCTTC	CASSGRLGRHYGYTF
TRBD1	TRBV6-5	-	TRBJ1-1	TGTGCCAGCAGTGCCCGACAGGGAAGGTACACTGAAGCTTTCTTT	CASSARQGRYTEAFF
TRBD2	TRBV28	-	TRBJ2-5	TGTGCCAGCAGTTCCCTAGCGGGAGGGGTAGAGACCCAGTACTTC	CASSSLAGGVETQYF
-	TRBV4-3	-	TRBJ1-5	TGCGCCAGCAGCCAAGAGGGAGAGCCCCAGCATTTT	CASSQEGEPQHF
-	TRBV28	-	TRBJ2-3	TGTGCCAGCAGTCACCGGACCTGGACAGATACGCAGTATTTT	CASSHRTWTDTQYF
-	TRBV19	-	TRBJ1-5	TGTGCCAGTAGTATAGGGGTATTGGGGTTCGGCAATCAGCCCCAGCATTTT	CASSIGVLGFGNQPQHF
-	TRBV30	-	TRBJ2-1	TGTGCCTGGAGTTGGGGATACAATGAGCAGTTCTTC	CAWSWGYNEQFF
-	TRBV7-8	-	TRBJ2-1	TGTGCCAGCAGCTTAGGTTTTTCCTCCTACAATGAGCAGTTCTTC	CASSLGFSSYNEQFF
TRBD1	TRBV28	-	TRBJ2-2	TGTGCCAGCACCCTGACAGGGGCGAACACCGGGGAGCTGTTTTTT	CASTLTGANTGELFF
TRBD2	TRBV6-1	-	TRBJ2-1	TGTGCCAGCAGTGGAGTGGCGGGAGTAGGATACAATGAGCAGTTCTTC	CASSGVAGVGYNEQFF
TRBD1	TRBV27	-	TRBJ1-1	TGTGCCAGCAGTTCGGGACAGGGGTCGAGGAGCGGCACTGAAGCTTTCTTT	CASSSGQGSRSGTEAFF
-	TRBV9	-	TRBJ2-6	TGTGCCAGCAGTAAAGAGCCCGGGGCCAACGTCCTGACTTTC	CASSKEPGANVLTF
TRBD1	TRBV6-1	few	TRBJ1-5	TGTGCCAGCAGAGGGACAGGCAATCAGCCCCAGCATTTT	CASRGTGNQPQHF
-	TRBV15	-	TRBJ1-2	TGTGCCACCTCGAGGGGCCTTAACTATGGCTACACCTTC	CATSRGLNYGYTF
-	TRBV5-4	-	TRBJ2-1	TGTGCCAGCAGCTCCCCCACTAGCAATGAGCAGTTCTTC	CASSSPTSNEQFF
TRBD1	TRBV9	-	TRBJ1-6	TGTGCCAGCAGTGAGGGGACAGCCAGATATAATTCACCCCTCCACTTT	CASSEGTARYNSPLHF
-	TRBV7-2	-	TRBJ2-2	TGTGCCAGCAGGTTTGGGATCGGGGAGCTGTTTTTT	CASRFGIGELFF
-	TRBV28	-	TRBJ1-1	TGTGCCAGCAGTTTATGGATGAAGGGTGAAGCTTTCTTT	CASSLWMKGEAFF
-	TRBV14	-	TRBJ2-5	TGTGCCAGCAGCCAGGAGGGCGGCTACGCCCAAGAGACCCAGTACTTC	CASSQEGGYAQETQYF
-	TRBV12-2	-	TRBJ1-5	TGTGCAAGTCGCTCTCCCTCCGGGACAGAATTACCTCCCCAGCATTTT	CASRSPSGTELPPQHF
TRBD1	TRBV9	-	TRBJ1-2	TGTGCCAGCAGCGTAGCTCAGGGGGCGGAAAGCTATGGCTACACCTTC	CASSVAQGAESYGYTF
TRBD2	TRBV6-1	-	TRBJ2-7	TGTGCCAGCAGTGAACCTGGTGCTAGCGGGAGAGGTTACGAGCAGTACTTC	CASSEPGASGRGYEQYF
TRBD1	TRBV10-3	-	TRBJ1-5	TGTGCCATCAGTGAAACAGGGGGCAATCAGCCCCAGCATTTT	CAISETGGNQPQHF
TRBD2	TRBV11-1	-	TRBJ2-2	TGTGCCAGCAGCCCTAGCGGGAGTGGCACCGGGGAGCTGTTTTTT	CASSPSGSGTGELFF
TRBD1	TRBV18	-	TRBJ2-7	TGTGCCAGCGCGCTGGGGGACAGGGGTTTTGACGAGCAGTACTTC	CASALGDRGFDEQYF
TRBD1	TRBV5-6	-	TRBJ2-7	TGTGCCAGCAGCTCTAGAAGGACAGGGGCCTACGAGCAGTACTTC	CASSSRRTGAYEQYF
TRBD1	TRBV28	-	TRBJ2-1	TGTGCCAGCAGCACCTCACGGACAGGGGCACCGTACAATGAGCAGTTCTTC	CASSTSRTGAPYNEQFF
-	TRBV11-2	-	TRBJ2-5	TGTGCCAGCAGCTTGATCCAGGGGCTGGAGACCCAGTACTTC	CASSLIQGLETQYF
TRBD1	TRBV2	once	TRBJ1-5	TGTGCCAGCTCACAGGGGGCGGGTCAGCCCCAGCATTTT	CASSQGAGQPQHF
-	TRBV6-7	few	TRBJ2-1	TGTGCCAGCAGTTACACCCAAACAGGGAATTGGTGCCCCTACAATGAGCAGTTCTTC	CASSYTQTGNWCPYNEQFF
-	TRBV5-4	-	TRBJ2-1	TGTGCCAGCAGCTTAGGGGGTCACAGCTCCTACAATGAGCAGTTCTTC	CASSLGGHSSYNEQFF
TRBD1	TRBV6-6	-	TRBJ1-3	TGTGCCAGCAAAAACCAGGGGGCTGGAAACACCATATATTTT	CASKNQGAGNTIYF
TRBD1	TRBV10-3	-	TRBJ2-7	TGTGCCATCAGTGAGGGGCACAGGGGGAGCTACTACGAGCAGTACTTC	CAISEGHRGSYYEQYF
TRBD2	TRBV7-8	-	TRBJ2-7	TGTGCCAGCAGCCAGGGACTAGTCTACGAGCAGTACTTC	CASSQGLVYEQYF
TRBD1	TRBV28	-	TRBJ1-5	TGTGCCAGCAGTTCGGGACAGGAATATCAGCCCCAGCATTTT	CASSSGQEYQPQHF
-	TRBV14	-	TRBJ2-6	TGTGCCAGCAGCCAATTAGAACAGCCACGTGGGGCCAACGTCCTGACTTTC	CASSQLEQPRGANVLTF
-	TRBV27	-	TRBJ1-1	TGTGCCAGCAGTTTATCGTTCGGGGACACTGAAGCTTTCTTT	CASSLSFGDTEAFF
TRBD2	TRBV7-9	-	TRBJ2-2	TGTGCCAGCAGCTTAGCGTGGCAGGGAGGGTCCACCGGGGAGCTGTTTTTT	CASSLAWQGGSTGELFF